This T cell receptor beta chain is from a study of patients and donors after allogeneic stem cell transplantation. V dropped 6 bases and J dropped 7; count of bases not matched to a gene: 6. The CDR3 is 14 amino acids. CDR1 KGHSH and CDR2 LQKENI come from the germline V gene. This clonotype has a handful of counts. One entry per CDR3 protein, called by TCRdb with MiXCR from the RT-PCR reads. Of more than 850,000 distinct CDR3 sequences in the sample, over 15% were seen once. What was sequenced was blood, either unsorted or a sorted T cell fraction (not recorded which). This TCR derives from a human donor who was either an allogeneic HSCT recipient or a stem cell or donor lymphocyte infusion donor (not recorded which). It is not recorded whose cells these are; they may come from a transplant donor. The J gene is TRBJ1-5, the V gene TRBV18; 10 positions agree with TRBD1. CDR3 bases: TGTGCCAGCTCCCGGGACAGGGGAGTGCAGCCCCAGCATTTT. Its protein is CASSRDRGVQPQHF.